This TCR beta chain appears in the sequencing data of a study of cytomegalovirus exposure and HLA in healthy donors. Background on the study: An earlier analysis identified 120 million or so unique TCR beta sequences in about 179 million T cells. Membership in the Caucasian-associated ancestry cluster was found for about 80% of nearly 400 genotyped donors.

A multiplex PCR was run with 60 Vbeta primers and 13 Jbeta primers. Method: immunoSEQ multiplex PCR; TCRdb's copy keeps in-frame clones and lacks some. Among about 160,000 clones listed, roughly 80% were seen once. Study-level findings and limits: Highly shared variants forming one cluster were likely a sequencing artifact. Fewer N-insertions than the roughly 670-donor mean were reportedly shown by an Asian-associated ancestry cluster in a later analysis.

This clone was seen once. Its antigen is undetermined. Other DNA variants within this sample encode the same CDR3. The CDR3 length is 13 residues. The ends were cut back, 6 bases at V and 0 bases at J, with 6 bases in the middle. Germline V gene data show CDR1 as LNHDA and CDR2 as SQIVND (reference sequence). Specimen: PBMCs. This chain links TRBV19 with TRBJ2-1, with D perhaps TRBD2 (5 bases). The sequence was obtained from a man aged 30-40 years in good health and CMV-seronegative. The CDR3 coding sequence is TGTGCCAGTAGAGGGAGCTCCTACAATGAGCAGTTCTTC. Its protein product is CASRGSSYNEQFF.